This TCR beta chain was obtained from a study of T cell responses to AZD1222 COVID-19 vaccine. Study-wide results and caveats: Clonal diversity was possibly underestimated, and white British individuals and females predominated among donors.

V was cut by 2 bases and J by 0 bases, with 8 bases left in between. CDR1 is SGHTA and CDR2 is FQGNSA in the germline V gene. The CDR3 has 14 residues. Notes on this clone: Its antigen is not identified.

Pooling of second doses given at about 4 or about 12 weeks was done. Repertoires were generated with immunoSEQ multiplex PCR, while TCRdb's copy carries only in-frame clones and drops some. The profile shows about 89,000 clones, around 84% of them singletons. The V and J genes are TRBV7-2 and TRBJ2-7; D call uncertain. Sequenced material: peripheral blood, taken 28 days after the second AZD1222 dose. This receptor was taken from an adult who received the AZD1222 COVID-19 vaccine. CDR3 amino acids: CASSLKRASYEQYF. In DNA, the CDR3 is TGTGCCAGCAGCTTAAAACGGGCCTCCTACGAGCAGTACTTC. Drawing the rest from reference TRBV7-2 and TRBJ2-7, the complete variable domain is GAGVSQSPSNKVTEKGKDVELRCDPISGHTALYWYRQSLGQGLEFLIYFQGNSAPDKSGLPSDRFSAERTGGSVSTLTIQRTQQEDSAVYLCASSLKRASYEQYFGPGTRLTVT.